The source of this TCR beta chain is a study of yellow fever vaccine responses in identical twins. The study, taken as a whole, reports: Convergence reportedly seemed to mark part of the twins' vaccine T cell response, with personalization marking the rest.

TCRdb processed the RT-PCR reads anew with MiXCR; each CDR3 protein has one entry. Of about 460 distinct CDR3 sequences listed, about 61% are singletons. V was trimmed by 1 base and J by 3 bases, leaving 6 bases between them. This CDR3 comprises 13 residues. Concerning this clonotype: Its specificity is unknown.

The sample consisted of T cells from blood (PBMCs), unsorted or a sorted subset (not recorded which), taken before or after yellow fever vaccination (not recorded which). The TCR comes from a female donor who received the yellow fever vaccine. V gene TRBV12-3 or TRBV12-4 combines with J gene TRBJ1-1, with D uncertain. The CDR3 sequence: CASSLEQHTEAFF. The CDR3 DNA reads TGTGCCAGCAGTTTAGAACAGCACACTGAAGCTTTCTTT.